This T cell receptor (beta chain) was identified during a study of cytomegalovirus exposure and HLA in healthy donors. This clone was detected only once. Its antigen is as yet unknown. This sample includes further DNA sequences coding for the same CDR3. Study-wide points: Most TCR sequences proved rare, with some public TCRs found in many donors.

Clones were read by immunoSEQ multiplex PCR, and TCRdb kept only the in-frame ones, dropping some. The profile shows about 280,000 clones, roughly 90% of them singletons. The source of this sequence is a woman aged 18-29 years in good health and CMV-seronegative. Sequencing was carried out using PBMCs.

The CDR3 is CASSRDSPYEQYF. CDR3 nucleotides: TGTGCCAGCAGCCGGGACAGTCCCTACGAGCAGTACTTC. The rearrangement joins TRBV6-1 to TRBJ2-7; 7 bases are a match to TRBD1. Germline V CDR1 and CDR2: MNHNS, SASEGT. CDR3 size: 13 residues. V lost 6 bases to trimming and J lost 2 bases; unmatched junction nucleotides: 4.